These T cell receptor beta chains were read from a single sample in a study of CD8 T cells in ankylosing spondylitis. TCRdb processed the 5' RACE reads anew with MiXCR; each CDR3 protein has one entry. There are approximately 550,000 distinct CDR3 sequences in the sample; roughly 13% occur only once, and about 6.5% lies in the top ten. The sequenced material came from blood, either unsorted or a sorted T cell fraction (not recorded which). All receptors derive from a male donor with ankylosing spondylitis. The CDR3 runs from the conserved cysteine through the conserved F or W. The D gene is left open where the match is weak. Size is stated for part of the rows, as once, few or many counts, or as a class when the clone is expanded.

d_gene | j_gene | abundance | v_gene | len | CDR3aa | CDR3nt
TRBD1 | TRBJ1-5 | few | TRBV28 | 14 | CASSTGSGNQPQHF | TGTGCCAGCTCGACAGGGTCGGGCAATCAGCCCCAGCATTTT
. | TRBJ1-3 | . | TRBV6-1 | 15 | CASSEVGSSGNTIYF | TGTGCCAGCAGTGAAGTTGGCAGCTCTGGAAACACCATATATTTT
. | TRBJ2-7 | . | TRBV5-1 | 14 | CASSPGTPFYEQYF | TGCGCCAGCAGCCCCGGGACTCCGTTCTACGAGCAGTACTTC
. | TRBJ2-2 | many | TRBV7-9 | 14 | CASSYGHNTGELFF | TGTGCCAGCAGCTACGGACATAACACCGGGGAGCTGTTTTTT
. | TRBJ1-1 | few | TRBV3-1 | 13 | CASSRARDTEAFF | TGTGCCAGCAGCCGGGCGCGGGACACTGAAGCTTTCTTT
. | TRBJ2-2 | many | TRBV4-1 | 12 | CASSQDVGELFF | TGCGCCAGCAGCCAAGATGTCGGGGAGCTGTTTTTT
. | TRBJ1-1 | few | TRBV7-9 | 14 | CASSLGEPTTEAFF | TGTGCCAGCAGCTTAGGGGAGCCAACCACTGAAGCTTTCTTT
TRBD2 | TRBJ2-3 | . | TRBV20-1 | 17 | CCAIKVFIAGGPHTQYF | TGCTGTGCCATCAAAGTTTTTATAGCGGGAGGGCCGCATACGCAGTATTTT
. | TRBJ2-2 | many | TRBV10-3 | 16 | CAIIPGTLATTGELFF | TGTGCCATCATTCCCGGGACTCTAGCCACGACCGGGGAGCTGTTTTTT
. | TRBJ1-5 | . | TRBV24-1 | 13 | CATSESGNQPQHF | TGTGCCACCAGTGAGTCAGGGAATCAGCCCCAGCATTTT
. | TRBJ2-1 | few | TRBV20-1 | 15 | CSARTQGVRYNEQFF | TGCAGTGCTAGAACTCAGGGAGTCCGATACAATGAGCAGTTCTTC
TRBD2 | TRBJ2-2 | many | TRBV5-1 | 16 | CASSELAGVTTGELFF | TGCGCCAGCAGCGAATTAGCGGGAGTCACCACCGGGGAGCTGTTTTTT
. | TRBJ1-6 | few | TRBV6-1 | 13 | CASSRDNSSPLHF | TGTGCCAGCAGCCGGGACAATTCTTCACCCCTCCACTTT
TRBD2 | TRBJ2-2 | many | TRBV15 | 17 | CATSREASGFGTGELFF | TGTGCCACCAGCAGAGAGGCTAGCGGATTTGGGACCGGGGAGCTGTTTTTT
. | TRBJ2-2 | . | TRBV6-2/TRBV6-3 | 13 | CASSYHLPGELFF | TGTGCCAGCAGTTACCATCTGCCCGGGGAGCTGTTTTTT
. | TRBJ2-2 | many | TRBV4-2 | 15 | CASSQAGSNTGELFF | TGTGCCAGCAGCCAAGCCGGGAGCAACACCGGGGAGCTGTTTTTT
TRBD2 | TRBJ2-1 | many | TRBV27 | 15 | CASSSLGLPYNEQFF | TGTGCCAGCAGTTCCCTGGGACTACCCTACAATGAGCAGTTCTTC
. | TRBJ1-1 | few | TRBV18 | 15 | CASSLAAGQNTEAFF | TGTGCCAGCTCGCTCGCGGCAGGACAGAACACTGAAGCTTTCTTT
. | TRBJ2-3 | . | TRBV12-3/TRBV12-4 | 13 | CASSLRGVATQYF | TGTGCCAGCAGTTTAAGGGGGGTCGCTACGCAGTATTTT
TRBD2 | TRBJ2-1 | few | TRBV25-1 | 14 | CASSAFPSGNEQFF | TGTGCCAGCAGTGCTTTCCCTAGCGGCAATGAGCAGTTCTTC
. | TRBJ1-1 | few | TRBV20-1 | 12 | CSARGRTEEAFF | TGCAGTGCTAGAGGACGGACAGAAGAAGCTTTCTTT
. | TRBJ2-6 | . | TRBV12-3/TRBV12-4 | 17 | CASSRGMRGAGANVLTF | TGTGCCAGCAGTCGTGGGATGAGGGGCGCTGGGGCCAACGTCCTGACTTTC
TRBD2 | TRBJ2-7 | many | TRBV4-1 | 16 | CASSIMGLAGVYEQYF | TGCGCCAGCAGCATAATGGGACTAGCGGGAGTATACGAGCAGTACTTC
. | TRBJ2-2 | many | TRBV18 | 15 | CASSPAGSNTGELFF | TGTGCCAGCTCACCTGCGGGTTCGAACACCGGGGAGCTGTTTTTT
. | TRBJ2-1 | few | TRBV12-3/TRBV12-4 | 15 | CASSLRLTAQNEQFF | TGTGCCAGCAGTTTACGCCTGACGGCACAAAATGAGCAGTTCTTC
. | TRBJ1-1 | few | TRBV5-1 | 16 | CASSLGRANLNTEAFF | TGCGCCAGCAGCTTGGGCAGGGCAAATCTGAACACTGAAGCTTTCTTT
. | TRBJ2-3 | few | TRBV7-9 | 13 | CASSLGDPDTQYF | TGTGCCAGCAGCTTAGGAGACCCAGATACGCAGTATTTT
TRBD1 | TRBJ1-2 | . | TRBV11-2 | 13 | CASSHRGTYGYTF | TGTGCCAGCAGCCACAGGGGGACCTATGGCTACACCTTC
. | TRBJ2-5 | . | TRBV5-6 | 15 | CASSPGWSYGETQYF | TGTGCCAGCAGCCCGGGTTGGAGTTATGGAGAGACCCAGTACTTC
. | TRBJ1-2 | . | TRBV20-1 | 16 | CSASHRQAGVGYGYTF | TGCAGTGCTAGTCACAGGCAGGCAGGGGTGGGCTATGGCTACACCTTC
TRBD2 | TRBJ2-1 | few | TRBV30 | 14 | CAWSAGGGRNEQFF | TGTGCCTGGAGTGCGGGGGGAGGGCGAAATGAGCAGTTCTTC
. | TRBJ1-3 | . | TRBV5-1 | 14 | CASSLGPTVNTIYF | TGCGCCAGCAGCTTGGGACCTACGGTGAACACCATATATTTT
. | TRBJ2-3 | few | TRBV5-1 | 14 | CASSPQAGTDTQYF | TGCGCCAGCAGCCCCCAGGCGGGCACAGATACGCAGTATTTT
TRBD1 | TRBJ2-1 | . | TRBV5-1 | 13 | CASIGQGLGGQFF | TGCGCCAGCATTGGACAGGGCTTGGGTGGGCAGTTCTTC
. | TRBJ2-4 | . | TRBV11-2 | 16 | CASSLRRQLAKNIQYF | TGTGCCAGCAGCTTGAGGAGGCAGCTAGCCAAAAACATTCAGTACTTC
. | TRBJ1-6 | . | TRBV7-9 | 14 | CATLSDYYNSPLHF | TGTGCCACCCTATCGGACTATTATAATTCACCCCTCCACTTT
. | TRBJ1-1 | . | TRBV11-2 | 14 | CASSPQVSNTEAFF | TGTGCCAGCAGCCCACAGGTCTCGAACACTGAAGCTTTCTTT
TRBD1 | TRBJ2-7 | many | TRBV20-1 | 16 | CSARETGGSTSYEQYF | TGCAGTGCTAGGGAGACAGGGGGCTCAACCTCCTACGAGCAGTACTTC
TRBD1 | TRBJ2-1 | . | TRBV15 | 16 | CATSRRTGVPYNEQFF | TGTGCCACCAGCAGAAGGACAGGGGTGCCCTACAATGAGCAGTTCTTC
TRBD1 | TRBJ1-2 | . | TRBV5-1 | 15 | CASSFRGHNDYGYTF | TGCGCCAGCAGCTTCAGGGGGCACAACGACTATGGCTACACCTTC
. | TRBJ2-1 | many | TRBV27 | 13 | CASSDGPYNEQFF | TGTGCCAGTAGCGACGGGCCGTACAATGAGCAGTTCTTC
. | TRBJ2-7 | . | TRBV7-2 | 11 | CASSLYSEQYF | TGTGCCAGCAGCTTATATTCCGAGCAGTACTTC
TRBD1 | TRBJ1-2 | . | TRBV20-1 | 12 | CSATGGSYGYTF | TGCAGTGCCACAGGGGGCAGCTATGGCTACACCTTC
. | TRBJ1-2 | . | TRBV28 | 12 | CASSFDERGYTF | TGTGCCAGCAGTTTTGATGAGAGAGGCTACACCTTC
. | TRBJ2-4 | few | TRBV28 | 15 | CASSLDPESKNIQYF | TGTGCCAGCAGTCTGGACCCAGAGTCCAAAAACATTCAGTACTTC
TRBD2 | TRBJ2-7 | many | TRBV20-1 | 14 | CSARDWTSGTEQYF | TGCAGTGCTAGAGATTGGACTAGCGGGACCGAGCAGTACTTC
. | TRBJ1-1 | . | TRBV20-1 | 15 | CSARPGGIRNTEAFF | TGCAGTGCTAGACCTGGGGGTATTCGGAACACTGAAGCTTTCTTT
. | TRBJ2-3 | few | TRBV6-1 | 15 | CASSGLIRDLDTQYF | TGTGCCAGCAGTGGCCTAATCAGGGACCTAGATACGCAGTATTTT
. | TRBJ2-3 | many | TRBV7-9 | 14 | CASSLGLRTDTQYF | TGTGCCAGCAGCTTAGGCCTCCGCACAGATACGCAGTATTTT
TRBD1 | TRBJ1-1 | few | TRBV12-3/TRBV12-4 | 14 | CASSLHRGATEAFF | TGTGCCAGCAGTTTGCACAGGGGGGCCACTGAAGCTTTCTTT
. | TRBJ2-1 | . | TRBV27 | 15 | CASSRGGSLTTEQFF | TGTGCCAGCAGTCGTGGGGGGTCGCTTACAACTGAGCAGTTCTTC